Listed below are T cell receptor beta chains from one sample, sequenced in a study of blood T cell repertoires in COVID-19. Some clones are missing from TCRdb's copy, which holds only in-frame ones; the method was immunoSEQ multiplex PCR. The sample carries fewer than 400,000 clones, roughly 90% recorded once. The sequenced sample was peripheral blood. These receptor sequences come from a young woman with COVID-19, enrolled during active disease. Each CDR3 is given with its conserved first and last residue. The D gene is left open where the match is weak.

D,J,V,CDR3,DNA
TRBD1,TRBJ1-5,TRBV11-2,CASSYPGQATYSNQPQHF,TGTGCCAGCAGCTACCCCGGACAGGCTACATATAGCAATCAGCCCCAGCATTTT
-,TRBJ2-7,TRBV6-5,CASKRDSYYEQYF,TGTGCCAGCAAAAGAGACAGTTACTACGAGCAGTACTTC
TRBD1,TRBJ1-2,TRBV10-3,CAISDADRGPGYTF,TGTGCCATCAGTGACGCGGACAGGGGGCCTGGCTACACCTTC
TRBD2,TRBJ2-5,TRBV9,CASSVGPSGTREETQYF,TGTGCCAGCAGCGTAGGACCTAGCGGGACGAGGGAAGAGACCCAGTACTTC
-,TRBJ2-3,TRBV25-1,CASSDTGRDTQYF,TGTGCCAGCAGTGATACAGGGAGAGATACGCAGTATTTT
TRBD1,TRBJ2-2,TRBV5-8,CASSHDRGSTGELFF,TGTGCCAGCAGCCACGACAGGGGGTCCACCGGGGAGCTGTTTTTT
-,TRBJ2-2,TRBV3-1/TRBV3-2,CASSQRRGTNTGELFF,TGTGCCAGCAGCCAAAGGCGGGGTACGAACACCGGGGAGCTGTTTTTT
-,TRBJ1-5,TRBV5-1,CASSLGPDGGQPQHF,TGCGCCAGCAGCCTTGGACCAGACGGGGGTCAGCCCCAGCATTTT
TRBD1,TRBJ1-4,TRBV15,CATSRDRGWQNEKLFF,TGTGCCACCAGCAGGGACAGGGGGTGGCAGAATGAAAAACTGTTTTTT
-,TRBJ2-6,TRBV5-1,CASSLALVGRGSSGANVLTF,TGCGCCAGCAGCTTGGCCCTAGTGGGCAGGGGTAGCTCTGGGGCCAACGTCCTGACTTTC